The 21 T cell receptor beta chains listed next were all sequenced from one sample in a study of blood T cell repertoires in COVID-19. Sequenced by immunoSEQ multiplex PCR; TCRdb stores in-frame clones only, minus some. The sample has about 52,000 clones; about 82% are singletons. The sequencing sample was made of peripheral blood. The receptors were sampled from a woman at least 80 years old with acute or convalescent COVID-19.

The rearrangement links TRBV7-9 to TRBJ1-1; maybe TRBD1 (5 bases). Germline V gene data show CDR1 as SEHNR and CDR2 as FQNEAQ (reference sequence). The CDR3 spans 13 residues. V was trimmed by 3 bases and J by 3 bases, leaving 8 bases between them. The CDR3 DNA reads TGTGCCAGCAGCTTGGACATTTACACTGAAGCTTTCTTT. This gives the protein CASSLDIYTEAFF.

The gene calls are TRBV5-5 and TRBJ1-1, with TRBD1 matching over 9 bases. Losses at the gene ends were 3 bases for V and 3 bases for J; bases not matched to a gene: 9. Germline V lookup: CDR1 SGHKS, CDR2 YYEKEE (reference sequence). The CDR3 covers 16 residues. DNA of the CDR3: TGTGCCAGCAGCTCCTTATCGGGACAGGGTGACACTGAAGCTTTCTTT. Protein: CASSSLSGQGDTEAFF. Supplemented by reference TRBV5-5 and TRBJ1-1, the full variable domain reads DAGVTQSPTHLIKTRGQQVTLRCSPISGHKSVSWYQQVLGQGPQFIFQYYEKEERGRGNFPDRFSARQFPNYSSELNVNALLLGDSALYLCASSSLSGQGDTEAFFGQGTRLTVV.

The chain couples TRBV14 to TRBJ2-1; 12 bases match TRBD2. Germline CDR1 is SGHDN and CDR2 is FVKESK. V was pared by 4 bases and J by 0 bases, with 13 bases of the junction left unmatched. The CDR3 totals 20 residues. The CDR3 sequence: CASSPQDLASGGVSYNEQFF. In nucleotides, the CDR3 is TGTGCCAGCAGCCCTCAAGATCTGGCTAGCGGGGGGGTCTCCTACAATGAGCAGTTCTTC.

The rearrangement uses TRBV9 and TRBJ1-1, with D tentatively TRBD1 (5 bases). The germline V gene has CDR1 SGDLS and CDR2 YYNGEE. This CDR3 region has 15 residues. Trimming stripped 4 bases from V and 1 base from J, with 14 bases between. CDR3 region: CASSLQGNGNTEAFF. The CDR3 nucleotides read TGTGCCAGCAGCCTTCAGGGCAATGGGAACACTGAAGCTTTCTTT.

The chain uses TRBV3-1 (or the pseudogene TRBV3-2) and TRBJ1-1; D gene uncertain. This CDR3 comprises 14 residues. In germline, CDR1 is LGHDT, CDR2 YNNKEL (reference sequence). With 3 bases removed from V and 2 bases from J, the gap between germline ends came to 10 bases. CDR3 protein: CASSHGGTNTEAFF. In DNA, the CDR3 is TGTGCCAGCAGCCACGGAGGAACCAACACTGAAGCTTTCTTT.

The rearrangement links TRBV9 to TRBJ2-3, with D unclear. V was shortened by 0 bases and J by 0 bases, with 5 bases between the two germline ends. The CDR3 loop spans 14 amino acids. Germline V gene lookup returns CDR1 SGDLS and CDR2 YYNGEE. The CDR3 coding sequence is TGTGCCAGCAGCGTAGCTCAGAGCACAGATACGCAGTATTTT. Its translation: CASSVAQSTDTQYF. Full variable domain (rest looked up from reference TRBV9 and TRBJ2-3): DSGVTQTPKHLITATGQRVTLRCSPRSGDLSVYWYQQSLDQGLQFLIQYYNGEERAKGNILERFSAQQFPDLHSELNLSSLELGDSALYFCASSVAQSTDTQYFGPGTRLTVL.

This chain joins TRBV21-1 and TRBJ2-3; TRBD2, the table's D call, lacks a check against the DNA. TRBV21-1 corresponds to a pseudogene. The CDR3 covers 16 residues. CDR3 protein: CASSRLAGGVGDTQYF. CDR3 nucleotides: TGTGCCAGCAGCAGACTAGCGGGAGGCGTAGGAGATACGCAGTATTTT.

The chain carries TRBV4-1 and TRBJ1-6; no clear D. Germline V CDR1 and CDR2: MGHRA, YSYEKL. The ends were cut back, 4 bases at V and 0 bases at J, with 19 bases in the middle. CDR3 length equals 19 residues. Here the CDR3 reads CASSPYRAAPSSYNSPLHF. The CDR3 DNA sequence: TGCGCCAGCAGCCCCTACAGAGCAGCCCCAAGCTCCTATAATTCACCCCTCCACTTT.

This chain links TRBV21-1 with TRBJ2-2; the D call in the table, TRBD2, was not verified against the DNA. TRBV21-1 is a recognized pseudogene. This CDR3 comprises 16 residues. CDR3 bases: TGTGCCAGCAGCCTGCGGGACTCCTCGAACACCGGGGAGCTGTTTTTT. Translated: CASSLRDSSNTGELFF.

This clone rates as medium-sized. The chain couples TRBV19 to TRBJ2-1; TRBD2 matches at 13 bases. CDR3 length: 17 amino acids. Trimming took 5 bases from V and 8 from J; bases not matched to a gene: 12. Germline-derived CDR1 and CDR2 are LNHDA and SQIVND (reference sequence). The CDR3 here is CASSSRGTSGKGHEQFF. CDR3 DNA: TGTGCCAGTAGTTCACGGGGGACTAGCGGGAAAGGGCATGAGCAGTTCTTC.

The chain carries TRBV18 and TRBJ1-4, with a tentative D call TRBD1 (6 bases). CDR1 and CDR2 from the germline V gene are KGHSH and LQKENI. CDR3 length: 14 residues. Deletions cut 0 bases from V and 8 bases from J, with 10 bases between. The DNA for the CDR3 is TGTGCCAGCTCACCACCCGGACAGCCAGAAAAACTGTTTTTT. It codes for CASSPPGQPEKLFF.

In its sample, this clone was seen a few times. Different DNA sequences within this sample yield the same CDR3. The rearrangement links TRBV14 to TRBJ1-3; D remains unclear. With 4 bases removed from V and 7 bases from J, the gap between germline ends came to 14 bases. The CDR3 has 14 residues. CDR1 SGHDN and CDR2 FVKESK come from the germline V gene. The CDR3: CASSPLGPGNTIYF. As DNA, the CDR3 is TGTGCCAGCAGCCCACTAGGGCCCGGTAACACCATATATTTT.

V gene TRBV19 combines with J gene TRBJ2-7, with 12 bases identical to TRBD1. There are 15 residues in the CDR3. Germline V gene lookup returns CDR1 LNHDA and CDR2 SQIVND (reference sequence). Trimming removed 5 bases from V and 4 bases from J; junction bases left unmatched: 6. CDR3 amino acids: CASSVRDRGRYEQYF. Written as DNA, the CDR3 is TGTGCCAGTAGTGTCCGGGACAGGGGGCGGTACGAGCAGTACTTC. The entire variable domain, with the rest obtained from reference TRBV19 and TRBJ2-7, is as follows: DGGITQSPKYLFRKEGQNVTLSCEQNLNHDAMYWYRQDPGQGLRLIYYSQIVNDFQKGDIAEGYSVSREKKESFPLTVTSAQKNPTAFYLCASSVRDRGRYEQYFGPGTRLTVT.

This rearrangement joins TRBV5-4 to TRBJ1-2; D not certain. CDR3 length: 14 residues. The V and J ends lost 2 bases and 3 bases respectively, with 11 bases between them. Germline V gene sequence: CDR1 SGHNT, CDR2 YYREEE (reference sequence). DNA for the CDR3: TGTGCCAGCAGCTTATCCCCCCCGGACTATGGCTACACCTTC. This encodes CASSLSPPDYGYTF.

The J gene is TRBJ2-1, the V gene TRBV6-6; D perhaps matches TRBD1 (5 bases). The V gene lost 5 bases and the J gene lost 2 bases, with 7 bases spanning the gap. This CDR3 is built from 13 residues. Germline CDR1 and CDR2: MNHNY and SVGAGI (reference sequence). The CDR3 nucleotides are TGTGCCAGCAGTCTCAGGGCCTACAATGAGCAGTTCTTC. Translation gives CASSLRAYNEQFF.

This clone appeared a single time. This CDR3 is CASYNKGQFVSPLHF. CDR3 nucleotides: TGTGCCAGCTATAATAAGGGACAATTTGTCTCACCCCTCCACTTT. J is TRBJ1-6 and V is TRBV27; a weak D match, TRBD1 (6 bases). Germline CDR1 reads MNHEY; CDR2 reads SMNVEV (reference sequence). The V gene lost 8 bases and the J gene lost 10 bases, with 21 bases spanning the gap. The CDR3 contains 15 residues.

This chain joins TRBV6-2 or TRBV6-3 and TRBJ1-4; D unresolved. The germline V and J ends were trimmed by 2 bases and 0 bases, with 16 bases remaining between them. The CDR3 runs 18 residues. Looked up from germline, CDR1 is MNHEY and CDR2 is SVGEGT. CDR3 nucleotide sequence: TGTGCCAGCAGTTACGCGCCCCCTGGTCGTCCAACTAATGAAAAACTGTTTTTT. Translating gives CASSYAPPGRPTNEKLFF.

CDR3 bases: TGTGCCATCAAGGGACAGGGGGTAATGAACACTGAAGCTTTCTTT. It is translated as CAIKGQGVMNTEAFF. This rearrangement joins TRBV28 to TRBJ1-1; 11 nucleotides line up with TRBD1. CDR3 length equals 15 residues. J gave up 0 bases and V 10 bases, and 7 bases lay outside the gene matches. CDR1 and CDR2 (germline): MDHEN, SYDVKM.

The J gene is TRBJ2-7, the V gene TRBV3-1 (or the pseudogene TRBV3-2); 12 bases line up with TRBD2. Germline lookup yields CDR1 LGHDT and CDR2 YNNKEL (reference sequence). The CDR3 spans 16 residues. The V and J ends lost 1 base and 4 bases, in that order; junction bases with no gene match: 5. The CDR3 spells CASSQGTSGVLYEQYF. In DNA, the CDR3 is TGTGCCAGCAGCCAAGGGACTAGCGGGGTATTATACGAGCAGTACTTC.

This clone appeared a single time. This chain joins TRBV3-1 (or the pseudogene TRBV3-2) and TRBJ1-6; D ambiguous. This CDR3 has 13 amino acids. CDR1 LGHDT and CDR2 YNNKEL come from the germline V gene (reference sequence). V lost 4 bases and J 10 bases, leaving 11 bases between the germline ends. This CDR3 reads CASSPSRNSPLHF. CDR3 in DNA: TGTGCCAGCAGCCCCTCGCGAAACTCACCCCTCCACTTT.

The V and J genes are TRBV18 and TRBJ2-7, with a weak D call TRBD1 (8 bases). From germline, CDR1 is KGHSH and CDR2 LQKENI. The CDR3 is 14 residues long. V was pared by 4 bases and J by 4 bases, with 14 bases between. The DNA for the CDR3 is TGTGCCAGCTCACTACAGGGGGGGGCGTACGAGCAGTACTTC. This gives the protein CASSLQGGAYEQYF.